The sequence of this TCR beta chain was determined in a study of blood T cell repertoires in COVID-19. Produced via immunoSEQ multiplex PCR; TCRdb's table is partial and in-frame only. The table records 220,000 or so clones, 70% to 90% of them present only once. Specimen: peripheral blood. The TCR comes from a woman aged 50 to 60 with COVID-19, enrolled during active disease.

CDR3 bases: TGTGCCACCAGTCACGCCGGGGAAGAGACCCAGTACTTC. Encoded protein: CATSHAGEETQYF. The chain couples TRBV24-1 to TRBJ2-5; D possibly corresponds to TRBD2 (5 bases). The CDR3 is 13 amino acids. CDR1 and CDR2 from the germline V gene are KGHDR and SFDVKD. Trimming took off 6 bases at V and 3 bases at J, with 10 bases between the two ends.